This entry describes one T cell receptor (beta chain). The CDR3 has 16 residues. Unmatched junction bases numbered 8, after V lost 3 bases and J lost 6 bases. Looked up from germline, CDR1 is SQVTM and CDR2 is ANQGSEA. This specimen belongs to a study of cytomegalovirus exposure and HLA in healthy donors. Study-wide context: One earlier analysis, a look at 200 million or so T cells, found 100 million to 130 million unique TCR beta sequences.

PCR used 60 Vbeta primers and 13 Jbeta primers. Sequencing was performed with immunoSEQ multiplex PCR; in TCRdb, only in-frame clones are kept and a portion is missing. The sample holds roughly 250,000 clones, 75% to 90% seen once. The chain combines TRBV29-1 with TRBJ2-5; 15 bases match TRBD2. Sequencing was done on a sample of PBMCs. This TCR derives from a girl aged 2-10 years in good health and CMV-seronegative. The CDR3 sequence: CSVDGTSGRIRKTQYF. The CDR3 DNA follows: TGCAGCGTTGATGGGACTAGCGGGAGGATTAGAAAGACCCAGTACTTC. The entire variable domain, with the rest obtained from reference TRBV29-1 and TRBJ2-5, is as follows: SAVISQKPSRDICQRGTSLTIQCQVDSQVTMMFWYRQQPGQSLTLIATANQGSEATYESGFVIDKFPISRPNLTFSTLTVSNMSPEDSSIYLCSVDGTSGRIRKTQYFGPGTRLLVL.